The rows below give T cell receptor beta chains drawn from one sample of a study of neurological immune-mediated disorders. In TCRdb, the 5' RACE reads were re-called with MiXCR into one record per CDR3 protein. The sample carries fewer than 25,000 distinct CDR3 sequences, less than 11% recorded once. Sequencing input: PBMCs. Receptor source: a woman aged 55 to 70 with HTLV-1-associated myelopathy (HAM/TSP). Both conserved end residues are part of each CDR3. D genes are given only for firm matches. The size field is filled for only some rows; it gives once, few, many or a size class.

D gene,V gene,J gene,clone size,CDR3 protein,CDR3 DNA
-,TRBV10-3,TRBJ1-5,medium-sized,CAISESGVGGTNQPQHF,TGTGCCATCAGTGAGTCGGGCGTAGGGGGGACTAATCAGCCCCAGCATTTT
TRBD1,TRBV7-9,TRBJ1-1,many,CASSPLGQGGTEAFF,TGTGCCAGCAGCCCGCTAGGACAGGGAGGGACTGAAGCTTTCTTT
-,TRBV18,TRBJ1-2,many,CASSPGGVNYGYTF,TGTGCCAGCTCACCGGGCGGAGTCAACTATGGCTACACCTTC
-,TRBV7-3,TRBJ2-3,many,CASSPNGNTQYF,TGTGCCAGCAGCCCGAACGGGAATACGCAGTATTTT
TRBD1,TRBV20-1,TRBJ1-1,many,CSAREGQGSTEAFF,TGCAGTGCTAGGGAGGGACAGGGGAGCACTGAAGCTTTCTTT
TRBD1,TRBV3-1,TRBJ2-2,many,CASSQGTGGMGELFF,TGTGCCAGCAGCCAAGGGACAGGGGGTATGGGGGAGCTGTTTTTT
-,TRBV12-3/TRBV12-4,TRBJ1-1,many,CASSLTPLLEAFF,TGTGCCAGCAGTTTAACCCCCCTGTTGGAAGCTTTCTTT
-,TRBV12-3/TRBV12-4,TRBJ1-1,many,CASSTPGGYTEAFF,TGTGCCAGCAGTACCCCGGGGGGATACACTGAAGCTTTCTTT
-,TRBV10-3,TRBJ1-6,medium-sized,CAISDSDSPLHF,TGTGCCATCAGCGACAGCGATTCACCCCTCCACTTT
TRBD2,TRBV5-1,TRBJ2-3,many,CASSFLAGGLDTQYF,TGCGCCAGCAGCTTTCTGGCGGGGGGGTTGGATACGCAGTATTTT
-,TRBV20-1,TRBJ2-7,-,CSAIGPVLASGYEQYF,TGCAGTGCTATAGGCCCGGTACTAGCAAGCGGGTACGAGCAGTACTTC
-,TRBV20-1,TRBJ1-5,many,CSAGEVNQPQHF,TGCAGTGCAGGGGAGGTAAATCAGCCCCAGCATTTT
-,TRBV20-1,TRBJ1-5,many,CSASFGGSMHQPQHF,TGCAGTGCTAGTTTCGGGGGCTCGATGCATCAGCCCCAGCATTTT
TRBD1,TRBV4-1,TRBJ2-7,many,CASSQGGRGLRYEQYF,TGCGCCAGCAGCCAAGGGGGCAGGGGGCTACGGTACGAGCAGTACTTC
TRBD2,TRBV11-2,TRBJ2-3,-,CASSFPSGGAGDTQYF,TGTGCCAGCAGCTTCCCTAGCGGGGGGGCTGGAGATACGCAGTATTTT
-,TRBV6-1,TRBJ2-3,many,CANKLGGGLADTQYF,TGTGCCAATAAGCTAGGGGGGGGCCTCGCAGATACGCAGTATTTT
-,TRBV2,TRBJ2-1,many,CASRINMGVEQFF,TGTGCCAGCAGAATAAACATGGGGGTTGAGCAGTTCTTC
-,TRBV20-1,TRBJ1-4,many,CSARDRDTTNEKLFF,TGCAGTGCTAGAGACAGGGATACAACTAATGAAAAACTGTTTTTT
TRBD1,TRBV5-1,TRBJ2-2,medium-sized,CASSLLGGAGELFF,TGCGCCAGCAGCTTGTTAGGGGGCGCCGGGGAGCTGTTTTTT
-,TRBV29-1,TRBJ1-1,many,CSARHPGGLAFF,TGCAGCGCCCGCCATCCGGGGGGGTTGGCTTTCTTT
TRBD2,TRBV20-1,TRBJ2-3,many,CSATGTSGLDTQYF,TGCAGTGCGACCGGGACTAGCGGACTAGATACGCAGTATTTT
TRBD2,TRBV4-1,TRBJ2-1,many,CASSHQPGTRTPNEQFF,TGCGCCAGCAGCCACCAACCCGGGACTAGGACCCCCAATGAGCAGTTCTTC